A selection of T cell receptor beta chains follows, all from one sample in a study of T cell clusters in autoimmune cytopenias. Reanalyzing the multiplex PCR reads, TCRdb keeps one entry per CDR3 protein, without DNA. This listing includes roughly 9,500 distinct CDR3 sequences. The sample consisted of peripheral blood. These receptors all stem from a human donor with an autoimmune cytopenia or autoimmune hepatitis (not recorded which). Each CDR3 is given with its conserved first and last residue. Size is omitted from some rows. Given values are once, few, many or a class for expanded clones.

14 | TRBJ2-7 | TRBV5-4 | . | CASSSRGAHHEQYF
14 | TRBJ1-3 | TRBV19 | medium-sized | CASRAQGAGNTIYF
14 | TRBJ2-1 | TRBV19 | medium-sized | CASSKDSQPNEQFF
18 | TRBJ1-6 | TRBV19 | . | CASSMPRGPSSYNSPLHF
13 | TRBJ2-3 | TRBV29-1 | medium-sized | CSIRGTSTDTQYF
14 | TRBJ2-3 | TRBV7-6 | . | CASSQGGGRSTQYF
13 | TRBJ2-7 | TRBV29-1 | large | CSGGTGGTYEQYF
13 | TRBJ1-1 | TRBV19 | . | CASSISGDTEAFF
15 | TRBJ2-6 | TRBV12-3/TRBV12-4 | medium-sized | CASRPGVPGANVLTF
15 | TRBJ2-1 | TRBV6-5 | . | CASNGLAGDHNEQFF
13 | TRBJ1-4 | TRBV29-1 | medium-sized | CSVEAREGEKLFF
13 | TRBJ1-5 | TRBV19 | . | CASSISSNQPQHF
15 | TRBJ2-3 | TRBV12-3/TRBV12-4 | . | CASSPLAGVTDTQYF
15 | TRBJ2-1 | TRBV30 | . | CAWSVLAGVWDEQFF
14 | TRBJ2-3 | TRBV12-3/TRBV12-4 | . | CASSLSTYTDTQYF
15 | TRBJ2-1 | TRBV19 | medium-sized | CASSRGGTNYNEQFF
15 | TRBJ1-4 | TRBV20-1 | . | CSARGRPLGNEKLFF
14 | TRBJ2-7 | TRBV19 | . | CASSPGTSGGEQYF
14 | TRBJ2-5 | TRBV28 | . | CASSFGLVGNEQYF
15 | TRBJ2-5 | TRBV29-1 | medium-sized | CSVEPGHLSRGTQYF
11 | TRBJ2-5 | TRBV20-1 | . | CSAAHQETQYF
12 | TRBJ2-1 | TRBV7-6 | . | CASSSYGNEQFF